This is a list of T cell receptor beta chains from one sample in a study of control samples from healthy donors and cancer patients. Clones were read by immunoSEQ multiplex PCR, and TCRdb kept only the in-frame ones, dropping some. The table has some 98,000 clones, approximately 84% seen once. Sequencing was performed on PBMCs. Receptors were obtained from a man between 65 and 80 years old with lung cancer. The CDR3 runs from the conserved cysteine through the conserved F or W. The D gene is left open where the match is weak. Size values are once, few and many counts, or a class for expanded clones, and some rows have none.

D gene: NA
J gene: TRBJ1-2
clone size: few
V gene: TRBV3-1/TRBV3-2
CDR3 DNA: TGTGCCAGCAGCCACTCTACCGGGGGGTCTCAAGCTAACTATGGCTACACCTTC
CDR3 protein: CASSHSTGGSQANYGYTF

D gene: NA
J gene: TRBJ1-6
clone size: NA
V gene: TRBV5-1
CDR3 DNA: TGCGCCAGCAGCACTCTGGCCGGGACCAATTCACCCCTCCACTTT
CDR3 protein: CASSTLAGTNSPLHF

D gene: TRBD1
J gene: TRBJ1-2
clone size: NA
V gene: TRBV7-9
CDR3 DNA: TGTGCCAGCACTCAGCTCAGGGGGGGCTACACCTTC
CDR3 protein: CASTQLRGGYTF

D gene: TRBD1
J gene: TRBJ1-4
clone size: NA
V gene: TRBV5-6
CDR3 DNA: TGTGCCAGCAGCTTGGATGGGACAGGCAGCTTCAGAGGGGAAAAACTGTTTTTT
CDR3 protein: CASSLDGTGSFRGEKLFF

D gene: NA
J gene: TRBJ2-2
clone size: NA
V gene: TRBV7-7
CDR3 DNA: TGTGCTAGCAGCTTAAGTGGCCAGGACACCGGGGAGCTGTTTTTT
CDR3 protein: CASSLSGQDTGELFF

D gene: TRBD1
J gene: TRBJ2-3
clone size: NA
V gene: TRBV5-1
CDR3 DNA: TGCGCCAGCAGCTTGGTGAGGGGACAGGGGGCGAAAGATACGCAGTATTTT
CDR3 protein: CASSLVRGQGAKDTQYF

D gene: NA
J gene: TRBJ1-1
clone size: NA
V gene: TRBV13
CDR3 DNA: TGTGCCAGCAGCAACCCTGAACGGTTGAACACTGAAGCTTTCTTT
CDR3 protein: CASSNPERLNTEAFF

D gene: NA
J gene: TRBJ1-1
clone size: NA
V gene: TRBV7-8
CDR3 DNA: TGTGCCAGCAGCGCCGCCACTCGGCAAAACACTGAAGCTTTCTTT
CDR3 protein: CASSAATRQNTEAFF

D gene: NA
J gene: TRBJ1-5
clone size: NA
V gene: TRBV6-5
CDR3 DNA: TGTGCCAGCAGACGACAAAATAATCAGCCCCAGCATTTT
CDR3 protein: CASRRQNNQPQHF

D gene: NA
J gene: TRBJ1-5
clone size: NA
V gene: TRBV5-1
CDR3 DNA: TGCGCCAGCAGGGGTCAGCCCCAGCATTTT
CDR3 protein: CASRGQPQHF

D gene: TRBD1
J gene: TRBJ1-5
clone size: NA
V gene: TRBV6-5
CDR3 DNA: TGTGCCAGCAGTTCCTCGGACAGGGGGGCCAATCAGCCCCAGCATTTT
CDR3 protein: CASSSSDRGANQPQHF

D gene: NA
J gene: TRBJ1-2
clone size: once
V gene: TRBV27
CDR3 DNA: TGTGCCAGCAGTTTGATGGGCAGGGGCTATGGCTACACCTTC
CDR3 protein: CASSLMGRGYGYTF

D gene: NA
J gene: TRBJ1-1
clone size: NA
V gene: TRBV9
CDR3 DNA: TGTGCCAGCAGCTCCGGGACCGTGAACACTGAAGCTTTCTTT
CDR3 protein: CASSSGTVNTEAFF

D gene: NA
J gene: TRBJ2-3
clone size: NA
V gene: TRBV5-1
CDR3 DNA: TGCGCCAGCAGCTTGTTATCCCTAAAAACAGATACGCAGTATTTT
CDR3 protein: CASSLLSLKTDTQYF

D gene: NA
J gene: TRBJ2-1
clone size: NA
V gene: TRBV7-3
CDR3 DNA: TGTGCCAGCAGCTTCGGGGAATTAAATGAGCAGTTCTTC
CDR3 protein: CASSFGELNEQFF

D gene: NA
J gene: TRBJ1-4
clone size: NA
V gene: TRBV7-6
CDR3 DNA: TGTGCCAGCAGCTTAGAATCAGAACAGCCCACCCTCAACGACGATGAGGAAAAACTGTTTTTT
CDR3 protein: CASSLESEQPTLNDDEEKLFF

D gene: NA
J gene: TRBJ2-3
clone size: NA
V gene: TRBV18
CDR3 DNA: TGTGCCAGCTCACGCGAGATGACAGATACGCAGTATTTT
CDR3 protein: CASSREMTDTQYF

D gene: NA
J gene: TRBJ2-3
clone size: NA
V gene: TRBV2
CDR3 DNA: TGTGCCAGCAGGGTCGGGGATACGCAGTATTTT
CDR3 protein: CASRVGDTQYF

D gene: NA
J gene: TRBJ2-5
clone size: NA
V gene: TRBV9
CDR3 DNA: TGTGCCAGCAGCGTAAGTCTGCAGGTTCAAGAGACCCAGTACTTC
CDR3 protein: CASSVSLQVQETQYF

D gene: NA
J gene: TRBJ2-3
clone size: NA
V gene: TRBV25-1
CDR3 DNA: TGTGCCAGCAGTGAAGGACCCGATACGCAGTATTTT
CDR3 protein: CASSEGPDTQYF

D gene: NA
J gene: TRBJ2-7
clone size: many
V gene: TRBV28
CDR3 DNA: TGTGCCAGCCGGGGGCCTGTCTACGAGCAGTACTTC
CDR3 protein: CASRGPVYEQYF

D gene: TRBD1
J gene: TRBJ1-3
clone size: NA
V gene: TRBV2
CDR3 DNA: TGTGCCAGCAGTGGGGGTAATCTTCGGACAGGTACCTCTGGAAACACCATATATTTT
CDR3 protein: CASSGGNLRTGTSGNTIYF

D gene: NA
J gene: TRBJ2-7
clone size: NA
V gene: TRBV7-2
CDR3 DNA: TGTGCCAGCAGCTTAGATAAGGGTGGCTACGAGCAGTACTTC
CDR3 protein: CASSLDKGGYEQYF

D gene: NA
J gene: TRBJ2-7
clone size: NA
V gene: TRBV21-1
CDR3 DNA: TGTGCCAGCAGCGGGGGGGCGTGCCACGAGCAGTACTTC
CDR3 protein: CASSGGACHEQYF

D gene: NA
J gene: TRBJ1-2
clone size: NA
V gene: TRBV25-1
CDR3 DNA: TGTGCCAGCAGTGAATATGATTGGTATGGCTACACCTTC
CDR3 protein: CASSEYDWYGYTF

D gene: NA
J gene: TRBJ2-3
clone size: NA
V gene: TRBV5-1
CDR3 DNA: TGCGCCAGCAGCTTGGACGGGGTTATTCCTAGCACAGATACGCAGTATTTT
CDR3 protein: CASSLDGVIPSTDTQYF

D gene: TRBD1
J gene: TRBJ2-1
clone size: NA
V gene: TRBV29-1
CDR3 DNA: TGCAGCGTTGCTCAAGGGGGCGGATCGGATGAGCAGTTCTTC
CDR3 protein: CSVAQGGGSDEQFF

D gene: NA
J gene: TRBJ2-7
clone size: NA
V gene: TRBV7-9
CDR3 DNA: TGTGCCAGCAGCTTAGTTGGATTAGCGAAAACCTACGAGCAGTACTTC
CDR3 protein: CASSLVGLAKTYEQYF